These 21 T cell receptor beta chains came from one sample sequenced in a study of blood T cell repertoires in COVID-19. Only in-frame clones appear in the TCRdb table, and some are missing; sequencing was by immunoSEQ multiplex PCR. The profile shows 40,000 to 60,000 clones, roughly 84% of them singletons. Specimen: peripheral blood. These receptor sequences come from a human donor in a cohort sampled during active COVID-19.

The rearrangement links TRBV7-9 to TRBJ2-3; the D gene is possibly TRBD1 (5 bases). Between the trimmed V and J ends, which lost 3 bases and 4 bases, there was a span of 14 bases. The CDR3 loop spans 15 amino acids. In germline, CDR1 is SEHNR, CDR2 FQNEAQ (reference sequence). CDR3 bases: TGTGCCAGCAGCTTTGGGGCAGGCTGGGCAGATACGCAGTATTTT. This codes for CASSFGAGWADTQYF.

The chain joins TRBV2 to TRBJ2-3, with 7 positions matching TRBD1. The J segment lost 5 bases and the V segment lost 5 bases, leaving 10 bases of the junction unmatched. Germline values: CDR1 SNHLY, CDR2 FYNNEI. The CDR3 loop spans 15 amino acids. CDR3 nucleotides: TGTGCCAGCAGTCCAACAGGGGTTATCGTAGATACGCAGTATTTT. Translation gives CASSPTGVIVDTQYF.

The chain links TRBV28 to TRBJ1-5; 8 bases align to TRBD1. With 6 bases clipped from V and 6 bases from J, the junction kept 10 bases outside the gene matches. CDR3 length: 15 residues. Germline V lookup: CDR1 MDHEN, CDR2 SYDVKM. In DNA form, the CDR3 reads TGTGCCAGCAGCTACTCAGGGGGCATGGGTCAGCCCCAGCATTTT. The encoded protein is CASSYSGGMGQPQHF.

The chain carries TRBV6-2 or TRBV6-3 and TRBJ2-5, with D tentatively TRBD2 (5 bases). The V gene's germline CDR1 is MNHEY and CDR2 SVGEGT. Trimming removed 4 bases from V and 5 bases from J, with 26 bases in between. This CDR3 has 18 amino acids. The CDR3 nucleotides are TGTGCCAGCAGTTCCGCTCCAACTAGGACTCATTCGGGGGAGACCCAGTACTTC. Protein product: CASSSAPTRTHSGETQYF.

This CDR3 reads CASSLVGQGNTEAFF. CDR3 nucleotide sequence: TGCGCCAGCAGCTTGGTTGGACAGGGTAACACTGAAGCTTTCTTT. The chain is built from TRBV5-1 and TRBJ1-1; the match to TRBD1 covers 8 bases. V gave up 0 bases and J gave up 2 bases; unmatched junction bases: 3. Germline V gene lookup returns CDR1 SGHRS and CDR2 YFSETQ. The CDR3 runs 15 residues.

The chain uses TRBV19 and TRBJ2-7, with TRBD2 as a possible D gene (5 bases). This CDR3 is built from 13 residues. The V gene's germline CDR1 is LNHDA and CDR2 SQIVND (reference sequence). V was cut by 10 bases and J by 3 bases, with 16 bases left in between. The CDR3 DNA is TGTGCCACCGCCATCGGACGGGACTACGAGCAGTACTTC. Protein sequence: CATAIGRDYEQYF.

The V gene is TRBV5-1, the J gene TRBJ2-3, with TRBD2 matching 14 bases. The ends lost 3 bases at V and 0 bases at J; junction bases unmatched: 6. Germline assignment: CDR1 SGHRS and CDR2 YFSETQ. This CDR3 spans 18 amino acids. CDR3 DNA: TGCGCCAGCAGCTCAGGGACTAGCGGGGGATTTAGCACAGATACGCAGTATTTT. Translating it yields CASSSGTSGGFSTDTQYF. Based on the CDR3 plus reference TRBV5-1 and TRBJ2-3, the full variable domain is KAGVTQTPRYLIKTRGQQVTLSCSPISGHRSVSWYQQTPGQGLQFLFEYFSETQRNKGNFPGRFSGRQFSNSRSEMNVSTLELGDSALYLCASSSGTSGGFSTDTQYFGPGTRLTVL.

V is TRBV2 and J is TRBJ1-4, with TRBD1 identical over 8 bases. The germline V gene has CDR1 SNHLY and CDR2 FYNNEI. The CDR3 totals 15 residues. V lost 9 bases to trimming and J lost 5 bases; unmatched junction nucleotides: 11. This chain's CDR3 is CASSRDRGRNEKLFF. In DNA, the CDR3 is TGTGCCAGTAGTCGCGACAGGGGCCGGAATGAAAAACTGTTTTTT.

This rearrangement joins TRBV6-5 to TRBJ2-3; tentatively, D is TRBD1 (6 bases). The V end was cut by 0 bases, the J end by 9 bases, with 16 bases between. Germline values: CDR1 MNHEY, CDR2 SVGAGI. This CDR3 spans 15 amino acids. DNA of the CDR3: TGTGCCAGCAGTTACTCCCGGGGTTCACAGGGAACGCAGTATTTT. Its translation is CASSYSRGSQGTQYF.

The J gene is TRBJ1-5, the V gene TRBV28; TRBD1 is a possible D gene (6 bases). Between the trimmed V and J ends, which lost 3 bases and 5 bases, there was a span of 11 bases. CDR1 is MDHEN and CDR2 is SYDVKM in the germline V gene. The CDR3 has 14 amino acids. The CDR3 DNA reads TGTGCCAGCAGTTTTGTCGACAGGTATCAGCCCCAGCATTTT. Amino acid sequence: CASSFVDRYQPQHF.

This chain joins TRBV27 and TRBJ2-2; TRBD2 aligns across 12 bases. CDR1 is MNHEY, CDR2 SMNVEV, per germline (reference sequence). The CDR3 totals 17 residues. The junction had 9 bases not matched to a gene; V was cut back by 5 bases and J by 5 bases. The CDR3 region has the DNA TGTGCCAGCAGTCCTAGCGGGGGGGCCGCCGCGACCGGGGAGCTGTTTTTT. Translation gives CASSPSGGAAATGELFF.

The chain links TRBV6-1 to TRBJ2-4, with D possibly being TRBD2 (7 bases). The CDR3 runs 14 residues. Trimming stripped 2 bases from V and 7 bases from J, with 12 bases between. From germline, CDR1 is MNHNS and CDR2 SASEGT. The DNA for the CDR3 is TGTGCCAGCAGTGAACCCAGGGGAGGGAACATTCAGTACTTC. This translates into CASSEPRGGNIQYF.

The chain employs TRBV4-1 and TRBJ2-3; 7 bases match TRBD2. The CDR3 is 15 amino acids. Germline CDR1 reads MGHRA; CDR2 reads YSYEKL. Unmatched junction bases numbered 6, after V lost 0 bases and J lost 6 bases. CDR3 DNA: TGCGCCAGCAGCCAAGATCGGGTGGGAGGGGATACGCAGTATTTT. Protein: CASSQDRVGGDTQYF.

The rearrangement joins TRBV12-3 or TRBV12-4 to TRBJ1-5; D gene uncertain. Trimming shortened V by 3 bases and J by 6 bases, and 6 bases separated the two germline ends. The CDR3 contains 12 residues. CDR3 sequence (DNA): TGTGCCAGCAGTTTCGGTGGTCAGCCCCAGCATTTT. It yields the protein CASSFGGQPQHF.

The V gene is TRBV11-2, the J gene TRBJ1-1; 8 nucleotides align to TRBD1. The CDR3 is 14 amino acids. After removal of 7 bases from V and 5 bases from J, the junction contained 9 bases not matched to a gene. Germline CDR1 and CDR2: SGHAT and FQNNGV. The CDR3 coding sequence is TGTGCCAGCACCCAGGGACAGGTCGCGACTGAAGCTTTCTTT. Protein sequence: CASTQGQVATEAFF.

This sequence joins TRBV20-1 and TRBJ2-1, with 9 positions matching TRBD2. CDR3 length: 13 residues. The germline CDR1 and CDR2 sequences are DFQATT and SNEGSKA (reference sequence). The ends lost 5 bases at V and 4 bases at J; junction bases unmatched: 3. CDR3 region: CSAGGLAYNEQFF. DNA for the CDR3: TGCAGTGCTGGTGGACTAGCGTACAATGAGCAGTTCTTC.

This chain connects TRBV7-9 to TRBJ1-2; D is unclear. Germline CDR1 SEHNR, CDR2 FQNEAQ (reference sequence). V lost 3 bases, J lost 2 bases, and 10 bases lay in between. This CDR3 comprises 14 residues. Here the CDR3 reads CASSLDGPNYGYTF. The CDR3 nucleotides read TGTGCCAGCAGCTTGGATGGGCCAAACTATGGCTACACCTTC.

This chain's CDR3 is CASSPSRGSTEAFF. The CDR3 DNA reads as TGTGCCAGCTCACCAAGTAGGGGAAGCACTGAAGCTTTCTTT. The rearrangement joins TRBV18 to TRBJ1-1; D is possibly TRBD1 (5 bases). Trimming cost V 2 bases and J 4 bases, with 11 bases left between them. Germline CDR1 reads KGHSH; CDR2 reads LQKENI. CDR3 length: 14 amino acids.

The chain combines TRBV15 with TRBJ2-1, with unresolved D. The V and J ends lost 5 bases and 4 bases respectively, with 9 bases between them. The CDR3 runs to 13 residues. Germline V gene sequence: CDR1 LNHNV, CDR2 YYDKDF (reference sequence). The CDR3 DNA reads TGTGCCACCAGCGATCACGAGTACAATGAGCAGTTCTTC. Residues: CATSDHEYNEQFF.

The rearrangement links TRBV27 to TRBJ2-7; D might be TRBD1 (5 bases). V gave up 6 bases and J gave up 0 bases, with 24 bases separating them. Germline loops: CDR1 MNHEY, CDR2 SMNVEV (reference sequence). The CDR3 runs to 18 residues. This CDR3 reads CASSLNPNTGFISYEQYF. DNA for the CDR3: TGTGCCAGCAGCCTTAACCCTAATACAGGTTTCATCTCCTACGAGCAGTACTTC.

The chain links TRBV6-5 to TRBJ2-7; TRBD2 aligns across 7 bases. The CDR3 is made up of 15 amino acids. The V segment lost 6 bases and the J segment 2 bases; nucleotides outside the gene matches: 10. Germline V gene sequence: CDR1 MNHEY, CDR2 SVGAGI. CDR3 residues: CASRSLMAGAYEQYF. The CDR3 bases are TGTGCCAGCAGGTCCCTTATGGCGGGAGCCTACGAGCAGTACTTC.